This T cell receptor beta chain was identified in a study of CD8 T cells in ankylosing spondylitis. TCR beta libraries were made by quantitative 5'-RACE with molecular barcodes. From the 5' RACE reads, TCRdb called clonotypes with MiXCR, one entry per CDR3 protein. Of 250,000 to 350,000 distinct CDR3 sequences in the sample, around 19% were seen once. This clonotype was counted a few times. Germline CDR1 is ENHRY and CDR2 is SYGVKD. J lost 3 bases, V lost 2 bases, and 3 bases had no gene match. This CDR3 is 15 amino acids long. V is TRBV10-3 and J is TRBJ2-2; 7 bases are shared with TRBD2. The receptor's source is a male donor with ankylosing spondylitis or in good health (not recorded which). The source material was blood, either unsorted or a sorted T cell fraction (not recorded which). The CDR3 DNA follows: TGTGCCATCAGTGAGGGGAGGGATGACACCGGGGAGCTGTTTTTT. It specifies CAISEGRDDTGELFF.